Each of the 25 T cell receptor beta chains below was sequenced from the same sample in a study of early T cells in non-severe SARS-CoV-2 infection. From the 5' RACE reads, TCRdb called clonotypes with MiXCR, one entry per CDR3 protein. In the table there are 95,000 to 120,000 distinct CDR3 sequences, around 10% of which are singletons. Material: whole blood. These receptor sequences come from an adult who was a healthcare worker with PCR-confirmed SARS-CoV-2 infection or an uninfected control (not recorded which).

This clonotype was counted at least ten times. The chain recombines TRBV5-1 with TRBJ2-2, with 10 bases identical to TRBD2. This CDR3 is 17 amino acids long. Trimming removed 3 bases from V and 7 bases from J; junction bases left unmatched: 12. Germline V gene data show CDR1 as SGHRS and CDR2 as YFSETQ. Here the CDR3 reads CASSYGLAAASGGELFF. The CDR3 DNA follows: TGCGCCAGCAGCTACGGACTAGCGGCCGCGTCCGGCGGGGAGCTGTTTTTT.

V usage is TRBV25-1 and J usage is TRBJ1-1; unclear D gene. The CDR3 spans 13 residues. Germline V gene lookup returns CDR1 MGHDK and CDR2 SYGVNS. V was trimmed by 5 bases and J by 0 bases, leaving 7 bases between them. In DNA form, the CDR3 reads TGTGCCAGCAGTCCCCGGTTGAACACTGAAGCTTTCTTT. This gives the protein CASSPRLNTEAFF. The whole variable domain, remainder taken from reference TRBV25-1 and TRBJ1-1, is EADIYQTPRYLVIGTGKKITLECSQTMGHDKMYWYQQDPGMELHLIHYSYGVNSTEKGDLSSESTVSRIRTEHFPLTLESARPSHTSQYLCASSPRLNTEAFFGQGTRLTVV.

This clonotype came up many times. The gene calls are TRBV9 and TRBJ1-1; unclear D gene. The V gene lost 0 bases and the J gene lost 4 bases, with 16 bases spanning the gap. The CDR3 contains 16 residues. CDR1 SGDLS and CDR2 YYNGEE come from the germline V gene. CDR3 region: CASSVGVGRGGTEAFF. The DNA of the CDR3 is TGTGCCAGCAGCGTAGGGGTCGGACGGGGAGGCACTGAAGCTTTCTTT.

The sample holds many counts of this clonotype. V usage is TRBV10-2 and J usage is TRBJ2-3; D gene unclear. CDR3 size: 15 residues. Germline lookup yields CDR1 WSHSY and CDR2 SAAADI. V was trimmed by 4 bases and J by 0 bases, leaving 11 bases between them. The chain's CDR3 is CASSVVSTSTDTQYF. The DNA for the CDR3 is TGCGCCAGCAGTGTCGTCTCGACGAGCACAGATACGCAGTATTTT.

In this sample, this clonotype turned up many times. This sequence joins TRBV12-5 and TRBJ1-5, with unresolved D. Trimming pared 3 bases from V and 7 bases from J, leaving 7 bases between. Germline V gene sequence: CDR1 LGHNT, CDR2 FRNRAP. The CDR3 runs to 12 residues. CDR3 DNA: TGTGCTAGTGGTTTTGAGAGACAGCCCCAGCATTTT. Protein product: CASGFERQPQHF.

This clonotype was detected ten times or more. The rearrangement uses TRBV12-3 or TRBV12-4 and TRBJ1-1; D unresolved. V lost 10 bases to trimming and J lost 5 bases, with 14 bases between them. This CDR3 spans 12 amino acids. CDR3 sequence (DNA): TGTGCCACCATCGGTGGGAAGACTGAAGCTTTCTTT. Encoded protein: CATIGGKTEAFF.

This clonotype was found a few times. V and J are TRBV27 and TRBJ1-2; D gene ambiguous. The V gene lost 0 bases and the J gene lost 0 bases, with 5 bases spanning the gap. CDR3 length equals 14 residues. Germline CDR1 reads MNHEY; CDR2 reads SMNVEV (reference sequence). DNA of the CDR3: TGTGCCAGCAGTTTATCTAGCCCTAACTATGGCTACACCTTC. Amino acid sequence: CASSLSSPNYGYTF.

The chain recombines TRBV5-6 with TRBJ2-1; TRBD2 agrees at 8 bases. V trimming: 0 bases; J trimming: 4 bases; junction bases outside the gene matches: 3. Germline CDR1 and CDR2: SGHDT and YYEEEE. The CDR3 extends over 15 amino acids. CDR3 DNA: TGTGCCAGCAGCTTGGGCGGGGGGTTATACAATGAGCAGTTCTTC. This gives the protein CASSLGGGLYNEQFF.

V usage is TRBV5-4 and J usage is TRBJ2-5, with 12 bases identical to TRBD2. The CDR3 runs 16 residues. Germline V gene data show CDR1 as SGHNT and CDR2 as YYREEE (reference sequence). V shed 5 bases, J shed 5 bases, and the junction held 10 bases outside the gene matches. CDR3 in DNA: TGTGCCAGCAGTTTCGGACTAGCGGGATCGGGCGAGACCCAGTACTTC. Amino acids: CASSFGLAGSGETQYF.

This clonotype has a count of ten or more. This chain joins TRBV18 and TRBJ1-6, with 9 bases lining up with TRBD1. CDR1 is KGHSH, CDR2 LQKENI, per germline. V lost 2 bases, J lost 8 bases, and 4 bases stayed unmatched. The CDR3 covers 15 residues. This CDR3 is CASSPEQGAYSPLHF. The CDR3 region has the DNA TGTGCCAGCTCACCAGAACAGGGGGCCTATTCACCCCTCCACTTT.

This clonotype came up a few times. The rearrangement uses TRBV27 and TRBJ1-1; D remains unclear. Germline values: CDR1 MNHEY, CDR2 SMNVEV (reference sequence). The CDR3 totals 13 residues. V shed 1 base and J shed 3 bases, with 6 bases lying between them. This chain's CDR3 is CASSLLWDTEAFF. CDR3 nucleotide sequence: TGTGCCAGCAGTTTATTATGGGACACTGAAGCTTTCTTT.

This clonotype was seen more than once but under ten times. The chain uses TRBV2 and TRBJ2-3, with a weak D call TRBD1 (8 bases). V lost 6 bases to trimming and J lost 2 bases, with 21 bases between them. CDR1 and CDR2 (germline): SNHLY, FYNNEI. CDR3 length equals 17 residues. CDR3 nucleotide sequence: TGTGCCAGCAGCGGGAACAGGGGGGGGATGGTCACAGATACGCAGTATTTT. Residues: CASSGNRGGMVTDTQYF.

This clonotype was seen more than once but under ten times. The chain recombines TRBV24-1 with TRBJ2-3; 8 nucleotides align to TRBD2. Germline CDR1 and CDR2: KGHDR and SFDVKD. The CDR3 is 16 residues long. V lost 4 bases to trimming and J lost 1 base; unmatched junction nucleotides: 6. This CDR3 is CATSDGLAWGTDTQYF. As DNA, the CDR3 is TGTGCCACCAGTGACGGACTAGCCTGGGGCACAGATACGCAGTATTTT.

There are a few counts of this clonotype. The CDR3 sequence is CASSYWARTPHGNSPLHF. CDR3 bases: TGTGCCAGCAGCTACTGGGCCCGGACCCCCCACGGGAATTCACCCCTCCACTTT. This chain uses TRBV7-2 with TRBJ1-6; D call uncertain. The V gene lost 4 bases and the J gene lost 7 bases, with 23 bases spanning the gap. The CDR3 is 18 amino acids. Germline V CDR1 and CDR2: SGHTA, FQGNSA.

This clonotype was seen more than once but under ten times. This chain joins TRBV14 and TRBJ2-7; 7 bases line up with TRBD1. With 7 bases clipped from V and 2 bases from J, the junction kept 8 bases outside the gene matches. The length of the CDR3 is 14 residues. Per the germline V gene, CDR1 is SGHDN and CDR2 is FVKESK. The CDR3 coding sequence is TGTGCCAGCAACCAGGACAGGAGTACCTACGAGCAGTACTTC. It yields the protein CASNQDRSTYEQYF.

The chain joins TRBV7-6 to TRBJ2-3, with D perhaps matching TRBD1 (6 bases). The V gene's germline CDR1 is SGHVS and CDR2 FNYEAQ. This CDR3 is built from 15 residues. Deletions cut 6 bases from V and 3 bases from J, with 16 bases between. Here the CDR3 reads CASRNLKDSTDTQYF. The CDR3 nucleotides are TGTGCCAGCAGGAATCTAAAGGACAGTACAGATACGCAGTATTTT.

V is TRBV19 and J is TRBJ2-1; unclear D gene. The CDR3 has 11 residues. The V end lost 0 bases, the J end lost 8 bases, and 2 bases lay between the germline ends. Per the germline V gene, CDR1 is LNHDA and CDR2 is SQIVND (reference sequence). CDR3 protein: CASSIEHEQFF. The CDR3 coding sequence is TGTGCCAGTAGTATAGAGCATGAGCAGTTCTTC.

This clonotype was seen a few times. V is TRBV5-5 and J is TRBJ2-1; 7 positions match TRBD1. CDR3 length equals 15 residues. Germline trimming cut 3 bases from V and 3 bases from J; bases unmatched to any gene: 6. Germline V gene lookup returns CDR1 SGHKS and CDR2 YYEKEE (reference sequence). CDR3 coding DNA: TGTGCCAGCAGCTCGACTGGGACAGTCTACAATGAGCAGTTCTTC. It is translated as CASSSTGTVYNEQFF.

This clonotype was detected many times. The chain combines TRBV19 with TRBJ2-7; D is ambiguous. The V gene lost 3 bases and the J gene lost 1 base, with 10 bases spanning the gap. CDR3 length equals 14 residues. Per germline, CDR1 LNHDA and CDR2 SQIVND (reference sequence). The CDR3: CASSISSRSYEQYF. In DNA form, the CDR3 reads TGTGCCAGTAGTATCAGTAGCCGATCCTACGAGCAGTACTTC.

J is TRBJ2-2 and V is TRBV7-6, with a tentative D call TRBD2 (6 bases). V shed 5 bases and J shed 6 bases, with 19 bases lying between them. CDR3 length: 16 amino acids. Germline V CDR1 and CDR2: SGHVS, FNYEAQ. The CDR3 sequence: CASSTTSGPVPGELFF. CDR3 sequence (DNA): TGTGCCAGCAGCACCACAAGCGGGCCCGTCCCCGGGGAGCTGTTTTTT.

This clonotype was counted many times. The V gene is TRBV11-2, the J gene TRBJ2-5; no firm D call. Germline assignment: CDR1 SGHAT and CDR2 FQNNGV. Trimming removed 5 bases at V and 2 bases at J, with 9 bases between. The CDR3 length is 13 residues. The CDR3 loop reads CASSHQRQETQYF. The CDR3 nucleotides read TGTGCCAGCAGCCACCAGCGACAAGAGACCCAGTACTTC.

The chain uses TRBV30 and TRBJ1-1; no definite D call. Germline loops: CDR1 GTSNPN, CDR2 SVGIG (reference sequence). Trimming pared 3 bases from V and 1 base from J, leaving 18 bases between. This CDR3 region has 16 residues. The CDR3 bases are TGTGCCTGGAGCGAAGAGGCTAGGGTGGGGAACACTGAAGCTTTCTTT. It yields the protein CAWSEEARVGNTEAFF.

This chain links TRBV30 with TRBJ2-7; D call uncertain. The CDR3 length is 11 residues. Trimming stripped 5 bases from V and 4 bases from J, with 9 bases between. The germline V gene has CDR1 GTSNPN and CDR2 SVGIG (reference sequence). The CDR3 loop is CAWEQFYEQYF. CDR3 DNA: TGTGCCTGGGAACAGTTTTACGAGCAGTACTTC.

The table lists this clonotype with a few counts. This chain links TRBV12-3 or TRBV12-4 with TRBJ1-6, with unresolved D. The CDR3 is 13 residues long. V was trimmed by 6 bases and J by 6 bases, leaving 9 bases between them. CDR3 in DNA: TGTGCCAGCAGGGGAAAGGGTAATTCACCCCTCCACTTT. Its protein product is CASRGKGNSPLHF.

The J gene is TRBJ1-4, the V gene TRBV18; D remains ambiguous. The CDR3 spans 17 residues. CDR1 KGHSH and CDR2 LQKENI come from the germline V gene. The ends were cut back, 0 bases at V and 0 bases at J, with 11 bases in the middle. This CDR3 reads CASSPPLKASTNEKLFF. The CDR3 DNA follows: TGTGCCAGCTCACCACCTCTGAAGGCCTCAACTAATGAAAAACTGTTTTTT.